The TCR beta chain described here comes from a study of cytomegalovirus exposure and HLA in healthy donors. J lost 5 bases, V lost 1 base, and 11 bases had no gene match. Per the germline V gene, CDR1 is LGHNA and CDR2 is YSLEER. The CDR3 runs to 17 residues. PCR primers comprised 60 Vbeta and 13 Jbeta primers. Measured with immunoSEQ multiplex PCR; TCRdb has only the in-frame clones, and not every one. The sample lists some 110,000 clones, 8% to 10% occurring once. General study points: Of the V segments, some could not be distinguished, including TRBV6-2 and TRBV6-3, and were excluded.

The sample holds a few counts of this clone. The antigen is unknown. Each donor was nominally healthy when sampled (though unrecorded immune exposures were likely). Sequenced sample: PBMCs. The receptor comes from a man between 25 and 39 years old in good health and CMV-seronegative. V usage is TRBV4-3 and J usage is TRBJ2-1, with 7 nucleotides matching TRBD1. In DNA form, the CDR3 reads TGCGCCAGCAGCCAAGGGAAAGGGACAGCCAGAAACAATGAGCAGTTCTTC. This encodes CASSQGKGTARNNEQFF.